Shown below are 32 T cell receptor beta chains from a single sample sequenced in a study of regulatory T cells in long-lasting Graves disease. Time point indicated: newly diagnosed GD, antithyroid drugs for less than 3 months. PBMCs provided the RNA from which the TCR library was made. iRepertoire HTBI primers and Arm-PCR of CDR3 regions built TCR beta libraries. TCRdb processed the multiplex PCR reads anew with MiXCR; each CDR3 protein has one entry. The sample has hundreds of thousands of distinct CDR3 sequences, roughly 15% seen once; the top ten hold approximately 20%. The same sample was also used in a study of T cells in Graves' hyperthyroidism and ophthalmopathy.

Sample: peripheral blood mononuclear cells (PBMCs), taken at new diagnosis, from a patient treated with antithyroid drugs. The receptors were gathered from a woman aged 30 to 39 with Graves disease.

This clonotype has just a few counts. This rearrangement joins TRBV30 to TRBJ2-7; 10 nucleotides agree with TRBD1. Trimming removed 6 bases from V and 3 bases from J; junction bases left unmatched: 8. Germline V gives CDR1 GTSNPN, CDR2 SVGIG (reference sequence). The CDR3 totals 14 residues. CDR3 nucleotide sequence: TGTGCCTGTTACGCGGGGACAGGGGACTACGAGCAGTACTTC. This sequence encodes CACYAGTGDYEQYF.

This clonotype was found many times. The CDR3 is CASSLRIGANNYGYTF. The CDR3 DNA sequence: TGTGCCAGCAGCTTACGTATCGGGGCCAACAACTATGGCTACACCTTC. The chain is built from TRBV7-9 and TRBJ1-2; a weak D match, TRBD1 (5 bases). The CDR3 loop spans 16 amino acids. The germline V gene encodes CDR1 SEHNR and CDR2 FQNEAQ (reference sequence). V was clipped by 2 bases and J by 2 bases, with 15 bases between them.

Ten or more counts support this clonotype. The V call is TRBV28, the J call TRBJ1-4; 8 positions match TRBD1. After removal of 8 bases from V and 4 bases from J, the junction contained 3 bases not matched to a gene. The CDR3 is 13 residues long. CDR1 MDHEN and CDR2 SYDVKM come from the germline V gene. The CDR3 DNA sequence: TGTGCCAGCCGACAGGGGATTAATGAAAAACTGTTTTTT. It specifies CASRQGINEKLFF. The full variable domain, in which reference TRBV28 and TRBJ1-4 provide the parts outside the CDR3, is DVKVTQSSRYLVKRTGEKVFLECVQDMDHENMFWYRQDPGLGLRLIYFSYDVKMKEKGDIPEGYSVSREKKERFSLILESASTNQTSMYLCASRQGINEKLFFGSGTQLSVL.

The chain carries TRBV7-9 and TRBJ1-5; D is ambiguous. Trimming took 6 bases from V and 4 from J, leaving 7 bases between them. CDR3 length: 12 residues. CDR1 is SEHNR and CDR2 is FQNEAQ in the germline V gene (reference sequence). Written as DNA, the CDR3 is TGTGCCAGCAGATCGGAAAATCAGCCCCAGCATTTT. This encodes CASRSENQPQHF. Combining the CDR3 with reference TRBV7-9 and TRBJ1-5 gives the whole variable domain DTGVSQNPRHKITKRGQNVTFRCDPISEHNRLYWYRQTLGQGPEFLTYFQNEAQLEKSRLLSDRFSAERPKGSFSTLEIQRTEQGDSAMYLCASRSENQPQHFGDGTRLSIL.

Regarding this clonotype: A much larger clone lies a single base off, so this may be a read error. The chain links TRBV28 to TRBJ1-3, with D unclear. The CDR3 is 17 amino acids. The V end was cut by 2 bases, the J end by 1 base, with 15 bases between. Germline loops: CDR1 MDHEN, CDR2 SYDVKM. The chain's CDR3 is CASSLGGVLFSGNTIYF. For the CDR3, the DNA is TGTGCCAGCAGTTTAGGTGGGGTCCTCTTTTCTGGAAACACCATATATTTT.

This clonotype has more than one count but fewer than ten. The chain employs TRBV7-2 and TRBJ1-6; no clear D gene. Germline CDR1 is SGHTA and CDR2 is FQGNSA. The CDR3 is made up of 15 amino acids. The V end was cut by 1 base, the J end by 5 bases, with 9 bases between. The CDR3 protein is CASSLVSLNNSPLHF. DNA of the CDR3: TGTGCCAGCAGCTTAGTCTCCCTGAATAATTCACCCCTCCACTTT.

The rearrangement links TRBV29-1 to TRBJ2-1; D gene ambiguous. The V and J ends lost 2 bases and 8 bases respectively, with 4 bases between them. Germline assignment: CDR1 SQVTM and CDR2 ANQGSEA. The CDR3 consists of 10 residues. The CDR3 sequence is CSVENHEQFF. The CDR3 bases are TGCAGCGTTGAAAACCATGAGCAGTTCTTC.

This clonotype was recorded at least ten times. The chain uses TRBV6-2 or TRBV6-3 and TRBJ1-4; the D gene is possibly TRBD1 (5 bases). Germline V gives CDR1 MNHEY, CDR2 SVGEGT. Trimming shortened V by 8 bases and J by 8 bases, and 18 bases separated the two germline ends. This CDR3 is 14 amino acids long. CDR3 loop: CASGGWDAREKLFF. The CDR3 DNA reads TGTGCCAGCGGCGGTTGGGACGCACGAGAAAAACTGTTTTTT.

This clonotype was detected many times. This rearrangement joins TRBV20-1 to TRBJ2-7, with 7 positions matching TRBD2. The CDR3 loop spans 14 amino acids. The V gene's germline CDR1 is DFQATT and CDR2 SNEGSKA (reference sequence). The J segment lost 6 bases and the V segment lost 1 base, leaving 9 bases of the junction unmatched. CDR3 in amino acids: CSARVGGNAGEQYF. CDR3 in DNA: TGCAGTGCTAGAGTCGGGGGGAACGCTGGCGAGCAGTACTTC.

The chain has TRBV5-1 and TRBJ1-1; possible D gene TRBD1, 6 bases. The germline gives CDR1 SGHRS, CDR2 YFSETQ. The CDR3 runs to 17 residues. With 0 bases removed from V and 4 bases from J, the gap between germline ends came to 19 bases. The CDR3 bases are TGCGCCAGCAGCTTGGCCGCGGGAGACAGGTGGGCCACTGAAGCTTTCTTT. The encoded protein is CASSLAAGDRWATEAFF.

The genes are TRBV7-9 and TRBJ1-5, with 8 positions matching TRBD1. This CDR3 has 14 amino acids. The V gene end was trimmed by 7 bases and the J gene end by 1 base; junction bases not matched to a gene: 3. CDR1 is SEHNR, CDR2 FQNEAQ, per germline (reference sequence). This CDR3 is CASTPGGSNQPQHF. CDR3 coding DNA: TGTGCCAGCACCCCAGGGGGCAGCAATCAGCCCCAGCATTTT.

In this sample, this clonotype turned up many times. V usage is TRBV28 and J usage is TRBJ2-3; 12 bases are a match to TRBD2. This CDR3 region has 17 residues. The germline gives CDR1 MDHEN, CDR2 SYDVKM. V lost 6 bases and J lost 1; bases outside the gene matches: 8. CDR3 coding DNA: TGTGCCAGCAGCCGCCCTAGCGGGAGGGGGGGCACAGATACGCAGTATTTT. Its translation is CASSRPSGRGGTDTQYF. The complete variable domain, with remaining parts taken from reference TRBV28 and TRBJ2-3, reads DVKVTQSSRYLVKRTGEKVFLECVQDMDHENMFWYRQDPGLGLRLIYFSYDVKMKEKGDIPEGYSVSREKKERFSLILESASTNQTSMYLCASSRPSGRGGTDTQYFGPGTRLTVL.

This sequence joins TRBV20-1 and TRBJ2-1; TRBD2 agrees at 12 bases. V gave up 1 base and J gave up 11 bases; unmatched junction bases: 18. CDR1 is DFQATT and CDR2 is SNEGSKA in the germline V gene (reference sequence). The CDR3 sequence is 18 residues long. Written as DNA, the CDR3 is TGCAGTGCTAGAGGTCAGGGAGGGGGGACTAGCGGGCCAGATAAGCAGTTCTTC. It translates to CSARGQGGGTSGPDKQFF.

This clonotype turned up a few times. This chain links TRBV12-3 or TRBV12-4 with TRBJ1-3; no clear D gene. V lost 1 base, J lost 4 bases, and 8 bases lay in between. This CDR3 contains 14 residues. The CDR3 DNA is TGTGCCAGCAGTTTAGGGGCGCCCGGAAACACCATATATTTT. Residues: CASSLGAPGNTIYF.

This clonotype was detected ten times or more. The chain links TRBV6-1 to TRBJ1-2, with 7 bases identical to TRBD1. V shed 6 bases and J 5 bases; nucleotides not matched to a gene: 18. Germline assignment: CDR1 MNHNS and CDR2 SASEGT. CDR3 size: 17 residues. CDR3 bases: TGTGCCAGCAGCAAGGCGGGGGACAGCCCGGGACCTTATGGCTACACCTTC. It is translated as CASSKAGDSPGPYGYTF.

Ten or more counts support this clonotype. CDR3 nucleotides: TGTGCCAGGTTAGCCGTAGATACGCAGTATTTT. This translates into CARLAVDTQYF. The chain is built from TRBV2 and TRBJ2-3; D is uncertain. V dropped 9 bases and J dropped 5 bases, with 9 bases sitting between them. CDR1 SNHLY and CDR2 FYNNEI come from the germline V gene. The CDR3 spans 11 residues.

In its sample, this clonotype was seen many times. The chain employs TRBV7-8 and TRBJ2-5, with a possible D match to TRBD2 (6 bases). Germline V lookup: CDR1 SGHVS, CDR2 FQNEAQ. The CDR3 sequence is 15 residues long. V lost 5 bases to trimming and J lost 1 base, with 14 bases between them. This CDR3 is CASSRNLATQETQYF. The CDR3, as DNA: TGTGCCAGCAGCCGCAACCTAGCGACCCAAGAGACCCAGTACTTC. Supplemented by reference TRBV7-8 and TRBJ2-5, the full variable domain reads GAGVSQSPRYKVAKRGQDVALRCDPISGHVSLFWYQQALGQGPEFLTYFQNEAQLDKSGLPSDRFFAERPEGSVSTLKIQRTQQEDSAVYLCASSRNLATQETQYFGPGTRLLVL.

V is TRBV20-1 and J is TRBJ2-1, with TRBD2 matching over 8 bases. Trimming cost V 3 bases and J 2 bases; bases outside gene matches: 6. Germline CDR1 and CDR2: DFQATT and SNEGSKA (reference sequence). The CDR3 sequence is 15 residues long. CDR3 bases: TGCAGTGCTAGGGAGCGGGAGTGGGCCTACAATGAGCAGTTCTTC. This encodes CSAREREWAYNEQFF.

J is TRBJ2-7 and V is TRBV7-9; D not resolved. Germline V gene sequence: CDR1 SEHNR, CDR2 FQNEAQ (reference sequence). The V end lost 2 bases, the J end lost 5 bases, and 16 bases lay between the germline ends. The CDR3 totals 15 residues. The CDR3: CASSLTGSLGDEQYF. In DNA, the CDR3 is TGTGCCAGCAGCTTAACCGGGTCATTAGGCGACGAGCAGTACTTC. The variable domain in full, with the rest retrieved from reference TRBV7-9 and TRBJ2-7, is DTGVSQNPRHKITKRGQNVTFRCDPISEHNRLYWYRQTLGQGPEFLTYFQNEAQLEKSRLLSDRFSAERPKGSFSTLEIQRTEQGDSAMYLCASSLTGSLGDEQYFGPGTRLTVT.

This clonotype appeared many times. This chain links TRBV19 with TRBJ1-2, with D possibly TRBD1 on 5 matching bases. The V and J ends lost 3 bases and 0 bases respectively, with 11 bases between them. Germline lookup yields CDR1 LNHDA and CDR2 SQIVND (reference sequence). The CDR3 totals 15 residues. The CDR3 bases are TGTGCCAGTAGTATCGGTCCGACAGCTAACTATGGCTACACCTTC. It yields the protein CASSIGPTANYGYTF.

The count of this clonotype is one. The rearrangement uses TRBV7-9 and TRBJ2-7; D not resolved. The V and J ends lost 5 bases and 4 bases respectively, with 9 bases between them. Germline V gene data show CDR1 as SEHNR and CDR2 as FQNEAQ (reference sequence). The CDR3 length is 12 residues. This CDR3 is CASSVYGYEQYF. DNA for the CDR3: TGTGCCAGCAGCGTATACGGGTACGAGCAGTACTTC.

This clonotype came up many times. The CDR3 DNA is TGTGCCAGCAGGCCAACCGGTAGGAGTGATACGCAGTATTTT. Its protein product is CASRPTGRSDTQYF. The chain couples TRBV28 to TRBJ2-3; D not certain. This CDR3 has 14 amino acids. The germline V and J ends were trimmed by 6 bases and 6 bases, with 16 bases remaining between them. Germline CDR1 and CDR2: MDHEN and SYDVKM.

This clonotype was seen repeatedly, ten times or more. The V call is TRBV28, the J call TRBJ1-3; the D gene is possibly TRBD1 (6 bases). This CDR3 spans 15 amino acids. CDR1 is MDHEN and CDR2 is SYDVKM in the germline V gene. The V gene lost 6 bases and the J gene lost 4 bases, with 16 bases spanning the gap. The CDR3 reads CASSPRQVPGNTIYF. DNA of the CDR3: TGTGCCAGCAGCCCCCGACAGGTCCCAGGAAACACCATATATTTT.

In its sample, this clonotype was seen a few times. CDR3 DNA: TGTGCCAGCTCACCACCGTCGGGAGCGGGGTACAATGAGCAGTTCTTC. As protein: CASSPPSGAGYNEQFF. V usage is TRBV18 and J usage is TRBJ2-1, with 7 bases fitting TRBD2. CDR3 size: 16 residues. CDR1 KGHSH and CDR2 LQKENI come from the germline V gene. With V trimmed by 0 bases and J by 4 bases, 6 bases remained unmatched.

In regard to this clonotype: One junction end disagrees with the germline gene, perhaps due to a read error. This rearrangement joins TRBV19 to TRBJ1-2; a possible D gene is TRBD1 (6 bases). There are 12 residues in the CDR3. From germline, CDR1 is LNHDA and CDR2 SQIVND (reference sequence). The CDR3 loop is CASTEQGYGYIF. The CDR3 DNA is TGTGCCAGTACAGAACAGGGATATGGCTACATCTTC.

This rearrangement joins TRBV13 to TRBJ2-2; possible D gene TRBD2, 6 bases. In germline, CDR1 is PRHDT, CDR2 FYEKMQ (reference sequence). V lost 3 bases to trimming and J lost 7 bases, with 9 bases between them. CDR3 length: 13 amino acids. Written as DNA, the CDR3 is TGTGCCAGCAGCTTCCGTAGCGGCGGGGAGCTGTTTTTT. Its translation is CASSFRSGGELFF.

This clonotype has only one observation. The chain recombines TRBV3-1 with TRBJ2-1, with 7 positions matching TRBD2. Trimming cost V 2 bases and J 6 bases; bases outside gene matches: 13. CDR1 and CDR2 (germline): LGHDT, YNNKEL (reference sequence). There are 17 residues in the CDR3. The CDR3 coding sequence is TGTGCCAGCAGCCAACGAGAGGGGCGGGAGAGGTTCAATGAGCAGTTCTTC. This translates into CASSQREGRERFNEQFF.

With regard to this clonotype: A far larger clone is just one base off, so this is likely a read error. J is TRBJ2-7 and V is TRBV6-2 or TRBV6-3; D ambiguous. CDR1 is MNHEY, CDR2 SVGEGT, per germline. The CDR3 is 12 amino acids. Deletions cut 2 bases from V and 7 bases from J, with 9 bases between. The CDR3 is CASSYLIWEQYF. CDR3 coding DNA: TGTGCCAGCAGTTACCTCATATGGGAGCAGTACTTC.

The rearrangement links TRBV29-1 to TRBJ1-1; 7 nucleotides align to TRBD1. This CDR3 is 13 amino acids long. Germline V gene lookup returns CDR1 SQVTM and CDR2 ANQGSEA. V lost 7 bases, J lost 8 bases, and 13 bases stayed unmatched. CDR3 region: CSAPLGGAAEAFF. The CDR3 nucleotides read TGCAGCGCTCCTCTAGGGGGCGCCGCCGAAGCTTTCTTT.

This clonotype was found many times. DNA for the CDR3: TGTGCCAGCAGGGGACAAATCGGGCTGATTAATGGCTACACCTTC. It translates to CASRGQIGLINGYTF. J is TRBJ1-2 and V is TRBV6-1, with D tentatively TRBD1 (6 bases). The germline CDR1 and CDR2 sequences are MNHNS and SASEGT. Deletions cut 6 bases from V and 6 bases from J, with 20 bases between. The CDR3 runs to 15 residues.

In its sample, this clonotype was seen a few times. The V call is TRBV20-1, the J call TRBJ2-7; TRBD1 agrees at 9 bases. Trimming cost V 7 bases and J 4 bases; bases outside gene matches: 5. Germline V gene data show CDR1 as DFQATT and CDR2 as SNEGSKA (reference sequence). CDR3 length: 12 amino acids. CDR3 sequence reads: CSVEDRGYEQYF. For the CDR3, the DNA is TGCAGTGTAGAGGACAGGGGTTACGAGCAGTACTTC.

Points on this clonotype: A much larger clone lies one base from this, so it may be a read error. The conserved phenylalanine or tryptophan is not found at the CDR3 terminus, so this likely reflects a read error. V is TRBV29-1 and J is TRBJ1-1; D not certain. The CDR3 covers 12 residues. Germline V CDR1 and CDR2: SQVTM, ANQGSEA. The V and J ends lost 4 bases and 4 bases respectively, with 10 bases between them. The CDR3 loop reads CSVASTGTEAFL. The CDR3 bases are TGCAGCGTTGCCTCGACGGGCACTGAAGCTTTCCTT.